These 3 T cell receptor beta chains were sequenced from one sample in a study of vaccination and CD4 T cells after COVID-19. The Oncomine TCR Beta short-read assay sequenced DNA from cultured CD4+ T cells. TCRdb recomputed calls from the PCR reads with MiXCR, one row per CDR3 protein. Of about 11,000 distinct CDR3 sequences in the sample, roughly 47% were seen once. This sample's treatment: approximately 9-day PBMC culture with coronavirus spike peptide pools or control peptides (ViraFEST assay). Their specific antigens are unknown. Sample: CD4+ T cells from blood, cultured in vitro. Receptors originate from a human donor who had recovered from COVID-19.

This clonotype was counted only a few times. The V and J genes are TRBV6-5 and TRBJ2-1, with D possibly TRBD2 on 5 matching bases. Germline-derived CDR1 and CDR2 are MNHEY and SVGAGI. V gave up 3 bases and J gave up 7 bases, with 10 bases separating them. This CDR3 region has 13 residues. The CDR3: CASSYQRRNEQFF. CDR3 bases: TGTGCCAGCAGTTATCAGCGGAGAAATGAGCAGTTCTTC.

This sequence joins TRBV6-5 and TRBJ1-1; D ambiguous. Per germline, CDR1 MNHEY and CDR2 SVGAGI. The CDR3 covers 12 residues. V lost 2 bases, J lost 2 bases, and 3 bases lay in between. CDR3 sequence (DNA): TGTGCCAGCAGTTACACTAACACTGAAGCTTTCTTT. As protein: CASSYTNTEAFF.

The V gene is TRBV5-6, the J gene TRBJ1-3; D not resolved. V was cut by 4 bases and J by 2 bases, with 13 bases left in between. CDR1 and CDR2 from the germline V gene are SGHDT and YYEEEE. The CDR3 loop spans 15 amino acids. The DNA for the CDR3 is TGTGCCAGCAGCCAGTTGGTAGGCCCTGGAAACACCATATATTTT. Translating gives CASSQLVGPGNTIYF.